These 18 T cell receptor beta chains originate from one sample sequenced in a study of T-cell memory formation after mild COVID-19. MiXCR, run by TCRdb on the 5' RACE reads, gives a single entry per CDR3 protein. Of under 450,000 distinct CDR3 sequences listed, about 15% are singletons. The sequencing input was PBMCs or a T cell subset sorted from them (not recorded which). All receptors derive from a man younger than 35 who had mild COVID-19 (a few samples of this study predate the infection). Cell type and time point are not known.

This clonotype occurred a few times. This rearrangement joins TRBV24-1 to TRBJ1-5, with D possibly TRBD1 on 6 matching bases. Germline V gene lookup returns CDR1 KGHDR and CDR2 SFDVKD. The CDR3 runs to 15 residues. Trimming pared 7 bases from V and 6 bases from J, leaving 18 bases between. The CDR3 is CATRRSTGPPQPQHF. In DNA, the CDR3 is TGTGCCACCAGGAGATCTACAGGGCCCCCTCAGCCCCAGCATTTT.

This chain uses TRBV7-6 with TRBJ1-4, with 7 bases aligning to TRBD1. V lost 5 bases, J lost 3 bases, and 9 bases stayed unmatched. Germline CDR1 and CDR2: SGHVS and FNYEAQ. The CDR3 is made up of 16 amino acids. The CDR3 DNA follows: TGTGCCAGCAGCCTAGGATCCGGGACAGCTAATGAAAAACTGTTTTTT. Translating gives CASSLGSGTANEKLFF.

A few counts support this clonotype. The chain joins TRBV15 to TRBJ1-1; 9 bases line up with TRBD1. The germline V gene has CDR1 LNHNV and CDR2 YYDKDF (reference sequence). This CDR3 is built from 15 residues. With 4 bases clipped from V and 3 bases from J, the junction kept 6 bases outside the gene matches. The CDR3 loop is CATSTGDRAYTEAFF. For the CDR3, the DNA is TGTGCCACCAGCACCGGGGACAGGGCCTACACTGAAGCTTTCTTT.

This clonotype was picked up one time. This chain connects TRBV7-9 to TRBJ1-5; maybe TRBD1 (5 bases). V lost 5 bases to trimming and J lost 2 bases, with 13 bases between them. The germline CDR1 and CDR2 sequences are SEHNR and FQNEAQ (reference sequence). The CDR3 totals 15 residues. Here the CDR3 DNA reads TGTGCCAGCAGCCCCGCCAGAGGGGGCAATCAGCCCCAGCATTTT. Amino acid sequence: CASSPARGGNQPQHF. The variable domain in full, completed from reference TRBV7-9 and TRBJ1-5, reads DTGVSQNPRHKITKRGQNVTFRCDPISEHNRLYWYRQTLGQGPEFLTYFQNEAQLEKSRLLSDRFSAERPKGSFSTLEIQRTEQGDSAMYLCASSPARGGNQPQHFGDGTRLSIL.

J is TRBJ2-1 and V is TRBV11-1; D remains ambiguous. Germline loops: CDR1 SGHAT, CDR2 FQDESV (reference sequence). Trimming removed 3 bases from V and 9 bases from J, with 15 bases in between. The CDR3 is 14 residues long. As DNA, the CDR3 is TGTGCCAGCAGCTTTCGTTACTCATCCGGTGAGCAGTTCTTC. Translation: CASSFRYSSGEQFF. The full variable domain, its missing parts supplied by reference TRBV11-1 and TRBJ2-1, is EAEVAQSPRYKITEKSQAVAFWCDPISGHATLYWYRQILGQGPELLVQFQDESVVDDSQLPKDRFSAERLKGVDSTLKIQPAELGDSAMYLCASSFRYSSGEQFFGPGTRLTVL.

This clonotype was counted a few times. The genes are TRBV5-4 and TRBJ2-5, with D perhaps TRBD1 (6 bases). Germline CDR1 is SGHNT and CDR2 is YYREEE (reference sequence). Between the trimmed V and J ends, which lost 3 bases and 7 bases, there was a span of 19 bases. This CDR3 is 15 amino acids long. CDR3 nucleotide sequence: TGTGCCAGCAGCTGGGGATCAAGGGGGAGTGGGACCCAGTACTTC. It encodes CASSWGSRGSGTQYF.

The table lists this clonotype with many counts. The chain links TRBV27 to TRBJ2-7; 11 nucleotides line up with TRBD2. CDR1 is MNHEY and CDR2 is SMNVEV in the germline V gene (reference sequence). The CDR3 sequence is 16 residues long. The V segment lost 8 bases and the J segment 0 bases; nucleotides outside the gene matches: 9. CDR3 in amino acids: CASASGLAGGSYEQYV. In DNA, the CDR3 is TGTGCCAGCGCATCCGGGCTAGCGGGGGGCTCCTACGAGCAGTACGTC.

This clonotype came up a few times. The chain combines TRBV3-1 with TRBJ2-1, with a weak D call TRBD1 (6 bases). The CDR3 consists of 15 residues. V was clipped by 5 bases and J by 7 bases, with 18 bases between them. Germline CDR1 LGHDT, CDR2 YNNKEL (reference sequence). The DNA for the CDR3 is TGTGCCAGCAGCACCCGGGACATCAGTGGAAATGAGCAGTTCTTC. Translating gives CASSTRDISGNEQFF.

This clonotype has just a few counts. CDR3 sequence reads: CASSRPSTGGGTDTQYF. CDR3 coding DNA: TGCGCCAGCAGCCGCCCATCGACAGGGGGCGGCACAGATACGCAGTATTTT. The chain employs TRBV5-1 and TRBJ2-3; 10 bases align to TRBD1. This CDR3 spans 17 amino acids. Germline V lookup: CDR1 SGHRS, CDR2 YFSETQ. The V and J ends lost 4 bases and 1 base, in that order; junction bases with no gene match: 9.

The rearrangement links TRBV7-3 to TRBJ2-7; D may be TRBD1 or TRBD2 (5 bases each). With 2 bases removed from V and 4 bases from J, the gap between germline ends came to 9 bases. The CDR3 covers 13 residues. The germline V gene has CDR1 SGHTA and CDR2 FQGTGA. In DNA, the CDR3 is TGTGCCAGCAGCTTAGGGGACCGGTACGAGCAGTACTTC. Its translation is CASSLGDRYEQYF. Full variable domain (remainder filled in from reference TRBV7-3 and TRBJ2-7): GAGVSQTPSNKVTEKGKYVELRCDPISGHTALYWYRQSLGQGPEFLIYFQGTGAADDSGLPNDRFFAVRPEGSVSTLKIQRTERGDSAVYLCASSLGDRYEQYFGPGTRLTVT.

The J gene is TRBJ1-5, the V gene TRBV5-6; possibly TRBD1 for D (5 bases). Deletions cut 2 bases from V and 7 bases from J, with 16 bases between. Germline CDR1 SGHDT, CDR2 YYEEEE. This CDR3 spans 15 amino acids. Here the CDR3 reads CASSFGGGFNQPQHF. CDR3 bases: TGTGCCAGCAGCTTCGGCGGGGGGTTCAACCAGCCCCAGCATTTT.

The sample holds a few counts of this clonotype. The V gene is TRBV29-1, the J gene TRBJ2-7, with no clear D. CDR3 length equals 13 residues. CDR1 and CDR2 from the germline V gene are SQVTM and ANQGSEA. V was trimmed by 4 bases and J by 0 bases, leaving 10 bases between them. The CDR3 sequence: CSVVQASSYEQYF. The DNA for the CDR3 is TGCAGCGTTGTCCAGGCGAGCTCCTACGAGCAGTACTTC.

In DNA, the CDR3 is TGTGCCAGCAGGGAGGCCGGGACGAGTGATACGCAGTATTTT. Translation gives CASREAGTSDTQYF. The genes are TRBV7-9 and TRBJ2-3, with D perhaps TRBD1 or TRBD2 (5 bases each). Looked up from germline, CDR1 is SEHNR and CDR2 is FQNEAQ (reference sequence). The CDR3 covers 14 residues. Trimming took off 6 bases at V and 6 bases at J, with 16 bases between the two ends.

This chain uses TRBV18 with TRBJ1-4, with no clear D. Deletions cut 1 base from V and 0 bases from J, with 6 bases between. The CDR3 has 15 amino acids. Germline assignment: CDR1 KGHSH and CDR2 LQKENI. CDR3 loop: CASSPRDATNEKLFF. CDR3 in DNA: TGTGCCAGCTCACCACGGGATGCAACTAATGAAAAACTGTTTTTT. The full variable domain, its missing parts supplied by reference TRBV18 and TRBJ1-4, is NAGVMQNPRHLVRRRGQEARLRCSPMKGHSHVYWYRQLPEEGLKFMVYLQKENIIDESGMPKERFSAEFPKEGPSILRIQQVVRGDSAAYFCASSPRDATNEKLFFGSGTQLSVL.

This clonotype has ten or more counts. This chain uses TRBV12-3 or TRBV12-4 with TRBJ2-3, with 10 nucleotides matching TRBD1. The CDR3 spans 14 residues. V lost 5 bases to trimming and J lost 5 bases; unmatched junction nucleotides: 4. Here the CDR3 reads CASSPRTGGDTQYF. The DNA of the CDR3 is TGTGCCAGCAGTCCCCGGACAGGGGGAGATACGCAGTATTTT.

Only a few counts were recorded for this clonotype. V gene TRBV7-9 combines with J gene TRBJ1-6; possible D gene TRBD1, 6 bases. The CDR3 runs to 11 residues. Per germline, CDR1 SEHNR and CDR2 FQNEAQ (reference sequence). V shed 3 bases and J shed 15 bases, with 9 bases lying between them. In DNA, the CDR3 is TGTGCCAGCAGCTTGACAGGCAACCTCCACTTT. Translated, it gives CASSLTGNLHF.

There are a few counts of this clonotype. The V and J genes are TRBV3-1 and TRBJ1-5, with D uncertain. Germline V gene data show CDR1 as LGHDT and CDR2 as YNNKEL (reference sequence). V lost 1 base and J 5 bases, leaving 3 bases between the germline ends. The CDR3 sequence is 12 residues long. CDR3 sequence (DNA): TGTGCCAGCAGCCAAGCGGATCAGCCCCAGCATTTT. Amino acids: CASSQADQPQHF.

The chain recombines TRBV28 with TRBJ2-5, with no clear D. The germline V gene has CDR1 MDHEN and CDR2 SYDVKM. The CDR3 consists of 15 residues. V shed 3 bases and J shed 2 bases, with 13 bases lying between them. The CDR3 bases are TGTGCCAGCAGTTTTGGGTTCTTGCCTCAAGAGACCCAGTACTTC. This codes for CASSFGFLPQETQYF.